This TCR beta chain was observed in a study of blood T cell repertoires in COVID-19. Libraries were prepared by immunoSEQ multiplex PCR; TCRdb keeps only in-frame clonotypes and omits some of them. This repertoire shows about 250,000 clones, about 83% found once; its top ten account for around 5.4%. The CDR3 is 15 amino acids. Germline values: CDR1 SNHLY, CDR2 FYNNEI. Unmatched junction bases numbered 8, after V lost 4 bases and J lost 3 bases. This chain uses TRBV2 with TRBJ2-5, with TRBD2 matching over 7 bases. This TCR derives from an elderly man with acute or convalescent COVID-19. The sequencing sample was made of peripheral blood. The CDR3 coding sequence is TGTGCCAGCAGTGCCCTGATGGGGGGGAAAGAGACCCAGTACTTC. Residues: CASSALMGGKETQYF.